The 3 T cell receptor beta chains below were found in one sample sequenced in a study of T cells after yellow fever vaccination. TCRdb reprocessed the 5' RACE reads via MiXCR and lists one record per CDR3 protein. This repertoire shows under 400,000 distinct CDR3 sequences, under 15% found once; its top ten account for 3.2%. The sample was CD4+ T cells sorted from PBMCs, taken 15 days after the yellow fever booster vaccination. Receptors were obtained from a man aged 18 to 30 who received the YFV17D yellow fever vaccine.

This clonotype was recorded many times. The chain couples TRBV5-1 to TRBJ2-3; 10 bases map to TRBD2. The junction had 4 bases not matched to a gene; V was cut back by 0 bases and J by 3 bases. The CDR3 runs to 16 residues. Germline V gene data show CDR1 as SGHRS and CDR2 as YFSETQ. CDR3 loop: CASSLVAGGLTDTQYF. The CDR3, as DNA: TGCGCCAGCAGCTTGGTAGCGGGGGGCCTAACAGATACGCAGTATTTT.

This clonotype was detected only a few times. The chain joins TRBV27 to TRBJ2-7, with 8 bases aligning to TRBD1. This CDR3 is 14 amino acids long. With V trimmed by 5 bases and J by 1 base, 4 bases remained unmatched. Per the germline V gene, CDR1 is MNHEY and CDR2 is SMNVEV (reference sequence). CDR3 loop: CASSKNRGSYEQYF. The CDR3 DNA reads as TGTGCCAGCAGTAAAAACAGGGGGTCCTACGAGCAGTACTTC.

The sample holds many counts of this clonotype. The CDR3 sequence: CASSFARETQYF. CDR3 bases: TGTGCCAGCAGCTTCGCCCGAGAGACCCAGTACTTC. This chain uses TRBV7-2 with TRBJ2-5; D is ambiguous. V lost 3 bases to trimming and J lost 4 bases, with 6 bases between them. The germline gives CDR1 SGHTA, CDR2 FQGNSA. The CDR3 runs to 12 residues.